A single TCR beta chain is shown here with its context. The record originates from a study of blood T cell repertoires in COVID-19. Study-wide background: Sample material is recorded as cDNA or gDNA derived from T cells, B-cell-depleted T cells, or PBMCs.

Measured with immunoSEQ multiplex PCR; TCRdb has only the in-frame clones, and not every one. Among 320,000 or so clones listed, roughly 90% were seen once. Two negative PCRs, clearance, or symptom resolution characterized the recovered Cohort 3 donors. This TCR was sampled from a woman in her thirties who had recovered from COVID-19. What was sequenced was PBMCs or T cells enriched from blood (not recorded which).

CDR3 residues: CASRGAAITDTQYF. In DNA form, the CDR3 reads TGCGCCAGCAGAGGAGCCGCCATCACAGATACGCAGTATTTT. V is TRBV10-1 and J is TRBJ2-3; D unresolved. This CDR3 has 14 amino acids. Looked up from germline, CDR1 is WNHNN and CDR2 is SYGVQD (reference sequence). V was shortened by 6 bases and J by 2 bases, with 12 bases between the two germline ends.